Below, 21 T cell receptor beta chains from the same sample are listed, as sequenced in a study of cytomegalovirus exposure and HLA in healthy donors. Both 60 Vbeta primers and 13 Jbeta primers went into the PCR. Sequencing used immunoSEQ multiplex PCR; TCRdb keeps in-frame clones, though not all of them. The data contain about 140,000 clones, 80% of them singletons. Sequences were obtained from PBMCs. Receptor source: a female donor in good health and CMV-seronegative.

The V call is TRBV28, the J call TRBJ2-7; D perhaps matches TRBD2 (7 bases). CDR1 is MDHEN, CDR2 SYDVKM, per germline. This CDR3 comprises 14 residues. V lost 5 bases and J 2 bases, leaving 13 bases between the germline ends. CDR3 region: CASSRVGGPYEQYF. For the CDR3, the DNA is TGTGCCAGCAGTCGTGTGGGGGGGCCCTACGAGCAGTACTTC.

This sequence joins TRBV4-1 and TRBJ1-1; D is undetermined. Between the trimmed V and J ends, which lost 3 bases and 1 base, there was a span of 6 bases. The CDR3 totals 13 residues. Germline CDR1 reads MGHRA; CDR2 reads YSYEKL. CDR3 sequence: CASSHTTNTEAFF. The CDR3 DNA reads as TGCGCCAGCAGCCATACAACGAACACTGAAGCTTTCTTT.

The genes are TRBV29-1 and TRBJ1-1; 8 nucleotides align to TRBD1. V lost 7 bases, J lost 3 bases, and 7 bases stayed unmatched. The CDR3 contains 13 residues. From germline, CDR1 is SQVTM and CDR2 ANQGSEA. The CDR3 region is CSARTGKDTEAFF. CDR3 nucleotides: TGCAGCGCTCGGACAGGGAAGGACACTGAAGCTTTCTTT.

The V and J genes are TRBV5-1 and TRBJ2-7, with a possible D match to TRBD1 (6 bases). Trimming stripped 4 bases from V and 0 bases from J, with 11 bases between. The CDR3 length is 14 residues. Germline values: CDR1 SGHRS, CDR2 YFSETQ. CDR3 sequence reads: CASSSRDISYEQYF. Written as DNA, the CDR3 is TGCGCCAGCAGCAGCCGGGACATCTCCTACGAGCAGTACTTC.

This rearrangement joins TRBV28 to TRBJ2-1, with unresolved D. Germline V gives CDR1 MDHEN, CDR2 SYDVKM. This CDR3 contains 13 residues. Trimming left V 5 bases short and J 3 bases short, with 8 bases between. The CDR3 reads CASSPFGYNEQFF. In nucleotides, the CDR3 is TGTGCCAGCAGTCCGTTCGGCTACAATGAGCAGTTCTTC.

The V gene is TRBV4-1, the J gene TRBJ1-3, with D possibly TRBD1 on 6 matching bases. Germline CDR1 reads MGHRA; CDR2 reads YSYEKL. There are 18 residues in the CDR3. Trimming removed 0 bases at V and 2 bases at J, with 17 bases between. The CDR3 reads CASSQDSTRQDPGNTIYF. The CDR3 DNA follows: TGCGCCAGCAGCCAAGATTCCACCAGACAGGATCCTGGAAACACCATATATTTT.

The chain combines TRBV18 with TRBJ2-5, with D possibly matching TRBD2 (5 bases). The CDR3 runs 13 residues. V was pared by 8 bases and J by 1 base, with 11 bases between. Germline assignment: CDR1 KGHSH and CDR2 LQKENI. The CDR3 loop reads CASDPGSQETQYF. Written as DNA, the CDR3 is TGTGCCAGCGACCCGGGGAGCCAAGAGACCCAGTACTTC.

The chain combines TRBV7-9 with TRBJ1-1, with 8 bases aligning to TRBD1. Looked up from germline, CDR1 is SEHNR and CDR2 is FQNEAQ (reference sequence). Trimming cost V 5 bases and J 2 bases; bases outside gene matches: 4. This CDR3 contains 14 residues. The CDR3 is CASSPDRGNTEAFF. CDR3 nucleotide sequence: TGTGCCAGCAGCCCCGACAGGGGAAACACTGAAGCTTTCTTT.

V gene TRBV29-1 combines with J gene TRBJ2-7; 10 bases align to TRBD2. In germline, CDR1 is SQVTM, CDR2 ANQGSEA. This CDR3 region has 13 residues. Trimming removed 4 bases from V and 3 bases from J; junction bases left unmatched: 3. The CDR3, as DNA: TGCAGCGTTGCGGGACTAGCGAACTACGAGCAGTACTTC. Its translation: CSVAGLANYEQYF.

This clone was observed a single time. CDR3 DNA sequence: TGTGCCAGCAGTGTCGGTAGCAATCAGCCCCAGCATTTT. This encodes CASSVGSNQPQHF. The gene calls are TRBV6-1 and TRBJ1-5; D gene uncertain. In germline, CDR1 is MNHNS, CDR2 SASEGT. V lost 4 bases, J lost 0 bases, and 4 bases lay in between. This CDR3 is 13 amino acids long.

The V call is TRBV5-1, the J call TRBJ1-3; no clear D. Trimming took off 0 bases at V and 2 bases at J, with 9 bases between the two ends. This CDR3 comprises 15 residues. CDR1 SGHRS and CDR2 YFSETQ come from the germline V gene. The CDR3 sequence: CASSLESSTGNTIYF. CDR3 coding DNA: TGCGCCAGCAGCTTGGAAAGCTCTACTGGAAACACCATATATTTT.

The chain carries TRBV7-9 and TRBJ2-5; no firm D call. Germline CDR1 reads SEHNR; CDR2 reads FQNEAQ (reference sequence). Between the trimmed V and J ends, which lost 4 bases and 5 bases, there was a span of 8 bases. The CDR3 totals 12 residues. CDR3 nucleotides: TGTGCCAGCAGCTCTCATCGGGAGACCCAGTACTTC. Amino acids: CASSSHRETQYF.

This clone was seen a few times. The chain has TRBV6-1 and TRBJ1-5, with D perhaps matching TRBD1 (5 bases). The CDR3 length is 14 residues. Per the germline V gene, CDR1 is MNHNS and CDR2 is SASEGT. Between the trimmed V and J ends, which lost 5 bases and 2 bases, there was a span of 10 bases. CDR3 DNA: TGTGCCAGCAGTAGGAAAGGGGGCAATCAGCCCCAGCATTTT. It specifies CASSRKGGNQPQHF.

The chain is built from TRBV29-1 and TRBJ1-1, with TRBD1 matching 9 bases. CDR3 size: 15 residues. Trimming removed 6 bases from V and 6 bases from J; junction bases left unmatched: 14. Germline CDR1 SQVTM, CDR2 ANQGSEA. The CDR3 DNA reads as TGCAGCGTGAGGGGGGGACAGGGAGATACCGCTGAAGCTTTCTTT. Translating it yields CSVRGGQGDTAEAFF. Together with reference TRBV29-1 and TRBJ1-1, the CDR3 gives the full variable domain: SAVISQKPSRDICQRGTSLTIQCQVDSQVTMMFWYRQQPGQSLTLIATANQGSEATYESGFVIDKFPISRPNLTFSTLTVSNMSPEDSSIYLCSVRGGQGDTAEAFFGQGTRLTVV.

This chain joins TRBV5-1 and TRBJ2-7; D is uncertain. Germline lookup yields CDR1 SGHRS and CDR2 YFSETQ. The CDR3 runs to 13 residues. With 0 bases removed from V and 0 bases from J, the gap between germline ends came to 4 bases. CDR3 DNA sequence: TGCGCCAGCAGCTTGGACACCTCCTACGAGCAGTACTTC. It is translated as CASSLDTSYEQYF.

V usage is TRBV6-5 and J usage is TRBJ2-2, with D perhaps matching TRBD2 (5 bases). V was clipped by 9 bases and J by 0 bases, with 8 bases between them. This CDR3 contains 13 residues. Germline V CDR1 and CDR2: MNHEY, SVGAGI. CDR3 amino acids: CASRTANTGELFF. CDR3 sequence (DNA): TGTGCCAGTCGGACTGCGAACACCGGGGAGCTGTTTTTT.

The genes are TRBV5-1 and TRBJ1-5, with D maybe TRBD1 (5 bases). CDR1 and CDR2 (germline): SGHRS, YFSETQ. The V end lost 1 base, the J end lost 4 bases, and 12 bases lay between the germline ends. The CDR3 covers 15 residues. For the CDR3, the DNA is TGCGCCAGCAGCTTGACGGCAGGGCCTAATCAGCCCCAGCATTTT. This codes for CASSLTAGPNQPQHF.

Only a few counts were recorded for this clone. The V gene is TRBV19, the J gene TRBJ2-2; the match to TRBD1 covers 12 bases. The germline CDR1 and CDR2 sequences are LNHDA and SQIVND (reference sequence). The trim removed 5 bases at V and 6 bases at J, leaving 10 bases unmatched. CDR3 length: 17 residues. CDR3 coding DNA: TGTGCCAGTAGTTTGGGACAGGGGGCTATGTTTGCCGGGGAGCTGTTTTTT. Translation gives CASSLGQGAMFAGELFF.

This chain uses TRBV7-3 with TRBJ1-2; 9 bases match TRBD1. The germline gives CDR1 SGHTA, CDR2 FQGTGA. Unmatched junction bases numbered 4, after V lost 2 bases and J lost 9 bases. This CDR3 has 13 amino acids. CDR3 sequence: CASSLGTGYRYTF. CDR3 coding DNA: TGTGCCAGCAGCTTAGGGACAGGGTATCGCTACACCTTC.

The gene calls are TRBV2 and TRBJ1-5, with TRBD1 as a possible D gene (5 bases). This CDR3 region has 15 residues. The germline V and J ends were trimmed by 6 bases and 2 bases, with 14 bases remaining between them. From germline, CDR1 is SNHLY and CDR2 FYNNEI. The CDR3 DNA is TGTGCCAGCAGAGTCGGGGGTTCTGGCAATCAGCCCCAGCATTTT. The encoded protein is CASRVGGSGNQPQHF. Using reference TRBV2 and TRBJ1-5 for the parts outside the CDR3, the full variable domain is EPEVTQTPSHQVTQMGQEVILRCVPISNHLYFYWYRQILGQKVEFLVSFYNNEISEKSEIFDDQFSVERPDGSNFTLKIRSTKLEDSAMYFCASRVGGSGNQPQHFGDGTRLSIL.

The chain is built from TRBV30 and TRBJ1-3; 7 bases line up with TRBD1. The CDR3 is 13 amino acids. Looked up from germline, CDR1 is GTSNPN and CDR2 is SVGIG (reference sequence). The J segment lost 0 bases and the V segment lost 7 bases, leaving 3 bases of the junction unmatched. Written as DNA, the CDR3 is TGTGCCTCGGGACAGATCTCTGGAAACACCATATATTTT. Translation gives CASGQISGNTIYF.